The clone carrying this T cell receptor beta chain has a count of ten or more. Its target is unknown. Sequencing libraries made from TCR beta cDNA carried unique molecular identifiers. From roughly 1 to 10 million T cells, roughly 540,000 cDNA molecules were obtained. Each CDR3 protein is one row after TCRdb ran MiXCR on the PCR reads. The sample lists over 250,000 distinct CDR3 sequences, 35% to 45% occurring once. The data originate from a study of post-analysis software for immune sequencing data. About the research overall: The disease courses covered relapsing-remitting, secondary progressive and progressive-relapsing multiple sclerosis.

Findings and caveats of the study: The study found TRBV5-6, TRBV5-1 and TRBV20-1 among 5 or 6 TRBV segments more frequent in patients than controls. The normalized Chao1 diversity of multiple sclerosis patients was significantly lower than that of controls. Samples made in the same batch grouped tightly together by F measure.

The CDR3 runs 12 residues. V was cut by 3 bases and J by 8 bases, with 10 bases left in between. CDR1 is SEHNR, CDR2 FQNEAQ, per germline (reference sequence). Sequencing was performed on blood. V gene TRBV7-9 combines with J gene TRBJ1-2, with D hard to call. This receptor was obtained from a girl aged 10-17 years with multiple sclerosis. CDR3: CASSLGGIGYTF. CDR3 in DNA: TGTGCCAGCAGCTTGGGAGGGATAGGCTACACCTTC. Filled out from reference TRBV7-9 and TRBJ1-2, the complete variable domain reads DTGVSQNPRHKITKRGQNVTFRCDPISEHNRLYWYRQTLGQGPEFLTYFQNEAQLEKSRLLSDRFSAERPKGSFSTLEIQRTEQGDSAMYLCASSLGGIGYTFGSGTRLTVV.